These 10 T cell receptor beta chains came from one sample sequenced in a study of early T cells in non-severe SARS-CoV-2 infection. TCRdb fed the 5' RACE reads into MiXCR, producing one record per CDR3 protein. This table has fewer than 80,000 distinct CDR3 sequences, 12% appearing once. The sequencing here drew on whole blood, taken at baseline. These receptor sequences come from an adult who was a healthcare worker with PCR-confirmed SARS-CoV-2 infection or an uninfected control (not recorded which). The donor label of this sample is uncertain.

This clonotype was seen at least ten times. Here the CDR3 reads CASSKAEINEKLFF. CDR3 nucleotide sequence: TGTGCCAGCAGCAAGGCAGAGATTAATGAAAAACTGTTTTTT. The chain has TRBV21-1 and TRBJ1-4. TRBV21-1 is a pseudogene locus. The CDR3 contains 14 residues.

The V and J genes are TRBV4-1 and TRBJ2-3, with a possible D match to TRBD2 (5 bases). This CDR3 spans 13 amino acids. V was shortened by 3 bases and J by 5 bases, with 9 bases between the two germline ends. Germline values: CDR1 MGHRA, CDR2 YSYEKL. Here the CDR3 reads CASSHTSQDTQYF. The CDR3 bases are TGCGCCAGCAGCCATACTAGTCAAGATACGCAGTATTTT.

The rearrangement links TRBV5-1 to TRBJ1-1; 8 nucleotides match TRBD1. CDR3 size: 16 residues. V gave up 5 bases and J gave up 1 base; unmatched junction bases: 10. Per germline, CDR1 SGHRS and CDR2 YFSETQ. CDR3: CASRPSPGGANTEAFF. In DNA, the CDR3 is TGCGCCAGCAGGCCCTCCCCAGGGGGCGCGAACACTGAAGCTTTCTTT.

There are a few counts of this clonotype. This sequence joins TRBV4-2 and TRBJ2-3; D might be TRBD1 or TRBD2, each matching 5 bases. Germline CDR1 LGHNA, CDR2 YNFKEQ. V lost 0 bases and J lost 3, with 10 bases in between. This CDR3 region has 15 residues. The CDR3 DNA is TGTGCCAGCAGCCAAGATTTTGGGACGACAGATACGCAGTATTTT. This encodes CASSQDFGTTDTQYF.

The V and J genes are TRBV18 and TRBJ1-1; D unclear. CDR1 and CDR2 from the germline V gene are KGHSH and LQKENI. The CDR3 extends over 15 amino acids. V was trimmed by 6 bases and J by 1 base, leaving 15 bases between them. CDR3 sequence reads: CASSPALDTNTEAFF. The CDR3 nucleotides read TGTGCCAGCTCCCCCGCCCTAGACACGAACACTGAAGCTTTCTTT.

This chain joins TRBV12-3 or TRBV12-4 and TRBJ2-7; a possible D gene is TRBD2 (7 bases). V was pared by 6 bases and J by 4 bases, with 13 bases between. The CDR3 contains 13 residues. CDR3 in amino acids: CASSLGGPYEQYV. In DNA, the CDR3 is TGTGCCAGCAGCTTGGGGGGGCCGTACGAGCAGTACGTC.

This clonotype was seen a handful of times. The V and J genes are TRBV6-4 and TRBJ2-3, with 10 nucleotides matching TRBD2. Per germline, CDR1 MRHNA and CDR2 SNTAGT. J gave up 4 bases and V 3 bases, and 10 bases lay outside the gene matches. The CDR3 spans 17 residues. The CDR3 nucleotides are TGTGCCAGCAGTGAACAGAACAGCGGGGGGGCCGCAGATACGCAGTATTTT. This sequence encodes CASSEQNSGGAADTQYF.

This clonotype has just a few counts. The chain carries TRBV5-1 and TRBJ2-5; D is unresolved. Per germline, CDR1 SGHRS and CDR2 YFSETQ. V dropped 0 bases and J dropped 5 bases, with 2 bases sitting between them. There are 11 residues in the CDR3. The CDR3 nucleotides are TGCGCCAGCAGCTTGGACGAGACCCAGTACTTC. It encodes CASSLDETQYF.

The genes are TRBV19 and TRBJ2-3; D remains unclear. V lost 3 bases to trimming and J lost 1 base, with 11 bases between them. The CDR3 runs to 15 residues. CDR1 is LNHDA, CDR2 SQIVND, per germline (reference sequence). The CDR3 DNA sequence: TGTGCCAGTAGTATTGACCTCTTGGGCACAGATACGCAGTATTTT. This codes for CASSIDLLGTDTQYF. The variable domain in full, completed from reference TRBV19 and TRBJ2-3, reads DGGITQSPKYLFRKEGQNVTLSCEQNLNHDAMYWYRQDPGQGLRLIYYSQIVNDFQKGDIAEGYSVSREKKESFPLTVTSAQKNPTAFYLCASSIDLLGTDTQYFGPGTRLTVL.

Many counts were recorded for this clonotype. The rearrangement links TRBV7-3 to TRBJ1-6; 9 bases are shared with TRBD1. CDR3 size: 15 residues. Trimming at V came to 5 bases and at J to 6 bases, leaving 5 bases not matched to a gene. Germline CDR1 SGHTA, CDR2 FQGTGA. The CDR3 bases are TGTGCCAGCAGCCCCGAGACAGGGGGTAATTCACCCCTCCACTTT. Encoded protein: CASSPETGGNSPLHF.